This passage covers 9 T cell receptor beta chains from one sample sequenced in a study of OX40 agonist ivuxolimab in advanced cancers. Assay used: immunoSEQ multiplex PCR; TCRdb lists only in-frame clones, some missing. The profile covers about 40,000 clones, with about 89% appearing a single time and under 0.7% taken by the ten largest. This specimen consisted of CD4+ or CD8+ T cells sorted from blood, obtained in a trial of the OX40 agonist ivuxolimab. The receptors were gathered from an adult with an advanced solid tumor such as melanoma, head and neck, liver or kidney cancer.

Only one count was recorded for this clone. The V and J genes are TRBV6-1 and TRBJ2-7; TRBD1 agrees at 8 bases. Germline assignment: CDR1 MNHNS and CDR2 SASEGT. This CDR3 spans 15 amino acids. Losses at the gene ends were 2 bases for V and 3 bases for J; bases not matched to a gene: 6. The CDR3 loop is CASSEMRTGSYEQYF. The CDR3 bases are TGTGCCAGCAGTGAAATGAGGACAGGGAGCTACGAGCAGTACTTC.

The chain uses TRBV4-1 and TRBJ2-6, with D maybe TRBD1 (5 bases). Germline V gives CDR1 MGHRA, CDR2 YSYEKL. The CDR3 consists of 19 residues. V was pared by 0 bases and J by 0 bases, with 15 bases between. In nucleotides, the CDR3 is TGCGCCAGCAGCCAAGATATGGTCGGACATTACTCTGGGGCCAACGTCCTGACTTTC. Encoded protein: CASSQDMVGHYSGANVLTF.

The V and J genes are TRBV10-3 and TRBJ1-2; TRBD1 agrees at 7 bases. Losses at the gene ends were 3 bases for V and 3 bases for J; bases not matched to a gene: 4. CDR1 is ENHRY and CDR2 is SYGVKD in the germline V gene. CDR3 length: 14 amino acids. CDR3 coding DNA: TGTGCCATCAGTGACCCCAGGGGGGACTATGGCTACACCTTC. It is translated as CAISDPRGDYGYTF.

CDR3 residues: CSVERDPRGLGYTF. The CDR3 DNA follows: TGCAGCGTTGAGAGGGACCCCCGAGGGTTAGGCTACACCTTC. This rearrangement joins TRBV29-1 to TRBJ1-2, with D possibly matching TRBD1 (5 bases). The V gene's germline CDR1 is SQVTM and CDR2 ANQGSEA. The CDR3 has 14 amino acids. V lost 3 bases and J 8 bases, leaving 19 bases between the germline ends. Looking up the rest from reference TRBV29-1 and TRBJ1-2 gives the full variable domain: SAVISQKPSRDICQRGTSLTIQCQVDSQVTMMFWYRQQPGQSLTLIATANQGSEATYESGFVIDKFPISRPNLTFSTLTVSNMSPEDSSIYLCSVERDPRGLGYTFGSGTRLTVV.

CDR3 DNA sequence: TGCGCCAGCAGCCAAGATCGGCAGGGCTACGAGCAGTACTTC. This translates into CASSQDRQGYEQYF. This chain connects TRBV4-3 to TRBJ2-7; maybe TRBD1 (5 bases). The CDR3 extends over 14 amino acids. V was trimmed by 0 bases and J by 3 bases, leaving 9 bases between them. CDR1 is LGHNA, CDR2 YSLEER, per germline.

The CDR3 region is CASSETEGNTIYF. Here the CDR3 DNA reads TGTGCCAGCAGTGAAACGGAAGGAAACACCATATATTTT. The chain uses TRBV2 and TRBJ1-3; no clear D gene. From germline, CDR1 is SNHLY and CDR2 FYNNEI. The CDR3 sequence is 13 residues long. Deletions cut 2 bases from V and 4 bases from J, with 6 bases between.

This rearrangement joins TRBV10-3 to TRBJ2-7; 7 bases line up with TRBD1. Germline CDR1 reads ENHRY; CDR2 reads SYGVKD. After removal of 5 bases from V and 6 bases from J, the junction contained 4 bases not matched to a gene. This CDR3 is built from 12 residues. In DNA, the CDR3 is TGTGCCATCAGTTCATGGACAGGCGAGCAGTACTTC. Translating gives CAISSWTGEQYF.

CDR3 DNA: TGTGCCAGCAGCTTTGGGACAGGGACCCTCTACAATGAGCAGTTCTTC. It encodes CASSFGTGTLYNEQFF. The chain carries TRBV5-5 and TRBJ2-1, with 9 bases fitting TRBD1. The CDR3 extends over 16 amino acids. Unmatched junction bases numbered 6, after V lost 2 bases and J lost 3 bases. In germline, CDR1 is SGHKS, CDR2 YYEKEE (reference sequence).

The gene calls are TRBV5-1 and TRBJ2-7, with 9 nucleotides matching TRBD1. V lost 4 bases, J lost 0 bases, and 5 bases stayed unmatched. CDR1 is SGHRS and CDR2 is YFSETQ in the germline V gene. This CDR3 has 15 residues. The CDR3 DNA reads TGCGCCAGCAGCCTACAGGGGGCGAGCTCCTACGAGCAGTACTTC. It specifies CASSLQGASSYEQYF. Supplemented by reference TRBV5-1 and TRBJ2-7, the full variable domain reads KAGVTQTPRYLIKTRGQQVTLSCSPISGHRSVSWYQQTPGQGLQFLFEYFSETQRNKGNFPGRFSGRQFSNSRSEMNVSTLELGDSALYLCASSLQGASSYEQYFGPGTRLTVT.